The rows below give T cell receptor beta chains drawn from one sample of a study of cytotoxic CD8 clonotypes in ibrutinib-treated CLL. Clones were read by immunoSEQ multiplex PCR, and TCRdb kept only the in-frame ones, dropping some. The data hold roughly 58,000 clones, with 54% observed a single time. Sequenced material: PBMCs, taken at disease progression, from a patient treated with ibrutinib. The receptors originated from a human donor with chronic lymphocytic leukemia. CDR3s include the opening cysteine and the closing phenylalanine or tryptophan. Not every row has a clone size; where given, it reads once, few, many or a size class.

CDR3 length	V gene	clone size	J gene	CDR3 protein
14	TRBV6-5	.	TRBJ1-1	CASRPGMGNTEAFF
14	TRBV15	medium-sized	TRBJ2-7	CATSRPGTSYEQYF
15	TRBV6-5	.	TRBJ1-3	CASSQGQGYGNTIYF
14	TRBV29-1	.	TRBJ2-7	CSVADTLSSYEQYF
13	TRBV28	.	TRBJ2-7	CASSLYRAYEQYF
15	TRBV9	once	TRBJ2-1	CASSVHRGAWNEQFF
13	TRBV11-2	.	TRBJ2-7	CASSFGQGTEQYF
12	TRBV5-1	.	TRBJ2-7	CASRTGAYEQYF
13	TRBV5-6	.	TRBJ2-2	CASSFSDTGELFF
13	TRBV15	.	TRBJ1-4	CATSRDRSEKLFF
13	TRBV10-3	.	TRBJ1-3	CAIRRDSGNTIYF
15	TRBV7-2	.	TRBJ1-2	CASSPGGGVNYGYTF
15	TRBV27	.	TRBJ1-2	CASSSVVGSNYGYTF
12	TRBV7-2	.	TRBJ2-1	CASSPQKNEQFF
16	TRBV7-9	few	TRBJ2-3	CASSSGLAASTDTQYF
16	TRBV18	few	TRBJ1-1	CASSPPAGNMNTEAFF
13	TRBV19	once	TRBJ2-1	CASNRGSYNEQFF
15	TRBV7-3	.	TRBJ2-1	CASSPGGGQANEQFF
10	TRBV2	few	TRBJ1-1	CASSAGKAFF
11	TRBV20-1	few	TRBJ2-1	CSAPGMAAPFF
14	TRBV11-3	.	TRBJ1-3	CASSLVVSGNTIYF
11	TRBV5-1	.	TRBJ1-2	CASTEGRGYTF
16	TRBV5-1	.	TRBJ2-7	CASSSSGLAGGREQYF
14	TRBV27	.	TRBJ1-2	CASRMRAGSDGYTF
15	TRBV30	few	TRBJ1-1	CAWSVGMTGKTEAFF
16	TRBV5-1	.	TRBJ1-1	CASSLRPGQGNTEAFF
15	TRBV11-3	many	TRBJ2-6	CASSPGGAGANVLTF
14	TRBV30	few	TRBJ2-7	CAWSVEGQGGEQYF
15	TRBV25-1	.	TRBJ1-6	CASSVTGGSGSPLHF
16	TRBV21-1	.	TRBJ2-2	CASSRGLAGAGGELFF
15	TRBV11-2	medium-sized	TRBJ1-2	CASSLDGGISYGYTF
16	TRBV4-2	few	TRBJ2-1	CASSQDHGTGRNEQFF
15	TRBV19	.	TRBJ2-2	CASSKREGSTGELFF
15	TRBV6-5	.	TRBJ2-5	CASSRSGGAKETQYF
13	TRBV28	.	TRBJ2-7	CASSLPGTYEQYF
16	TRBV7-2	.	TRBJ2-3	CASSLAPSGITDTQYF
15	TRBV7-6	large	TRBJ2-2	CASSLDQGAVGELFF
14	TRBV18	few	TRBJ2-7	CASSGRAGTYEQYF
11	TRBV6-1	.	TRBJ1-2	CASNQLNGYTF
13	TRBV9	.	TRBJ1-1	CASSVGQTTEAFF
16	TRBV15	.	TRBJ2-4	CATSRVRGEAKNIQYF
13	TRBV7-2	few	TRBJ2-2	CASSLDSTGELFF
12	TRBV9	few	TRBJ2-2	CASSADTGELFF
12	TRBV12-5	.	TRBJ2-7	CASGFSSYEQYF
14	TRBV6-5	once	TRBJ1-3	CASSRDISGNTIYF
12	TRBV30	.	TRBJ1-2	CAWSRLNYGYTF
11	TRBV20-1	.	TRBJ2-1	CSAQAINEQFF
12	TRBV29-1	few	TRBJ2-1	CSVAQGAYEQFF
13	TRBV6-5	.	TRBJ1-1	CASSNDVNTEAFF
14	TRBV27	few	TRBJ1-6	CASRRGGYNSPLHF
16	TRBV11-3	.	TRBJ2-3	CASSRRSGGLTDTQYF
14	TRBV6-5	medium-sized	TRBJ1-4	CASSYYGTGEKLFF
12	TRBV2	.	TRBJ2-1	CASSVIELEQFF
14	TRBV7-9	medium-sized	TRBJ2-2	CASSLVGSTGELFF
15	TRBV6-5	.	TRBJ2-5	CASSRGLADLGAQYF
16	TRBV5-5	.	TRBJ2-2	CASSLGGGAYTGELFF